These 20 T cell receptor beta chains came from one sample sequenced in a study of cytomegalovirus exposure and HLA in healthy donors (dated by TCRdb to about 2017). Library generation was performed with the immunoSEQ multiplex PCR assay. For the multiplex PCR, a mixture combining 60 forward primers for TCR Vbeta segments and 13 reverse primers for TCR Jbeta segments was used. Entries here come from immuneACCESS through TCRdb and include only in-frame sequences with V and J called. Some clones fail to appear in such tables; in the studies checked, an unresolved V gene covers under half of the shortfall, and the cause of the remainder is unknown. Counted in this sample were about 180,000 clones; under 80% of them appeared once. Jointly, the top ten make up 2% to 2.5% of the sample. Source material: PBMCs. Source of these receptors: a human donor in good health.

Only a few counts were recorded for this clone. The chain carries TRBV4-1 and TRBJ2-7, with 10 positions matching TRBD2. From germline, CDR1 is MGHRA and CDR2 YSYEKL. V lost 0 bases and J lost 3; bases outside the gene matches: 5. CDR3 length equals 16 residues. The CDR3 reads CASSQDPSGGVYEQYF. The CDR3 DNA is TGCGCCAGCAGCCAAGATCCTAGCGGGGGAGTCTACGAGCAGTACTTC.

The chain combines TRBV6-5 with TRBJ2-1; D may be TRBD1 (5 bases). The CDR3 is made up of 15 amino acids. Germline V gives CDR1 MNHEY, CDR2 SVGAGI. V lost 2 bases to trimming and J lost 4 bases, with 12 bases between them. CDR3 sequence: CASSYRRQNYNEQFF. The CDR3 coding sequence is TGTGCCAGCAGTTACCGGCGACAGAATTACAATGAGCAGTTCTTC.

The chain employs TRBV7-9 and TRBJ1-2; D is perhaps TRBD1 (6 bases). The CDR3 runs 13 residues. Trimming shortened V by 5 bases and J by 2 bases, and 9 bases separated the two germline ends. Germline CDR1 and CDR2: SEHNR and FQNEAQ (reference sequence). The chain's CDR3 is CASSGGMNYGYTF. As DNA, the CDR3 is TGTGCCAGCAGCGGGGGCATGAACTATGGCTACACCTTC.

Only one count was recorded for this clone. The genes are TRBV5-5 and TRBJ1-1; D is possibly TRBD1 (5 bases). Between the trimmed V and J ends, which lost 5 bases and 2 bases, there was a span of 16 bases. The CDR3 consists of 15 residues. The germline V gene has CDR1 SGHKS and CDR2 YYEKEE (reference sequence). DNA of the CDR3: TGTGCCAGCAGATCCGTCGGAACAGGAAACACTGAAGCTTTCTTT. The encoded protein is CASRSVGTGNTEAFF. Full variable domain (missing parts from reference TRBV5-5 and TRBJ1-1): DAGVTQSPTHLIKTRGQQVTLRCSPISGHKSVSWYQQVLGQGPQFIFQYYEKEERGRGNFPDRFSARQFPNYSSELNVNALLLGDSALYLCASRSVGTGNTEAFFGQGTRLTVV.

This sequence joins TRBV5-1 and TRBJ2-3, with 7 bases fitting TRBD2. Unmatched junction bases numbered 14, after V lost 4 bases and J lost 6 bases. Germline assignment: CDR1 SGHRS and CDR2 YFSETQ. This CDR3 has 16 residues. The CDR3 DNA is TGCGCCAGCAGCCCGGCCGGGACTACCGTCCTGGATACGCAGTATTTT. Amino acids: CASSPAGTTVLDTQYF.

The chain uses TRBV11-2 and TRBJ1-6; no clear D. Trimming cost V 5 bases and J 8 bases, with 16 bases left between them. The germline CDR1 and CDR2 sequences are SGHAT and FQNNGV. The length of the CDR3 is 15 residues. CDR3 protein: CASSRTGIPYSPLHF. CDR3 bases: TGTGCCAGCAGCCGGACGGGGATACCATATTCACCCCTCCACTTT.

The genes are TRBV10-3 and TRBJ1-1, with 7 bases lining up with TRBD1. The junction had 6 bases not matched to a gene; V was cut back by 7 bases and J by 4 bases. The CDR3 is 13 residues long. Looked up from germline, CDR1 is ENHRY and CDR2 is SYGVKD. This CDR3 reads CAINTDRVTEAFF. CDR3 nucleotides: TGTGCCATCAACACCGACAGGGTCACTGAAGCTTTCTTT.

V and J are TRBV6-1 and TRBJ2-7, with D possibly matching TRBD1 (6 bases). Germline V gene lookup returns CDR1 MNHNS and CDR2 SASEGT. The CDR3 consists of 15 residues. The V end lost 0 bases, the J end lost 2 bases, and 11 bases lay between the germline ends. CDR3 DNA: TGTGCCAGCAGTGAAGCCCAGGGGCAGACCTACGAGCAGTACTTC. Protein: CASSEAQGQTYEQYF.

This clone has a handful of counts. The V and J genes are TRBV13 and TRBJ2-1; no reliable D call. V was pared by 5 bases and J by 0 bases, with 14 bases between. CDR1 and CDR2 from the germline V gene are PRHDT and FYEKMQ (reference sequence). The CDR3 is 16 amino acids. CDR3 bases: TGTGCCAGCAGCATAGCCGCTTGGAGCTCCTACAATGAGCAGTTCTTC. Translation gives CASSIAAWSSYNEQFF.

The chain has TRBV6-5 and TRBJ2-7; 9 nucleotides agree with TRBD2. There are 15 residues in the CDR3. V was clipped by 2 bases and J by 5 bases; unmatched bases: 7. Germline V CDR1 and CDR2: MNHEY, SVGAGI. CDR3 DNA sequence: TGTGCCAGCAGTTACGGTCGCGGGGGGGCCAACGAGCAGTACTTC. Its protein is CASSYGRGGANEQYF.

The chain recombines TRBV9 with TRBJ2-5; perhaps TRBD1 as D (6 bases). The germline gives CDR1 SGDLS, CDR2 YYNGEE. With 4 bases removed from V and 4 bases from J, the gap between germline ends came to 14 bases. This CDR3 is built from 14 residues. The DNA of the CDR3 is TGTGCCAGCAGCCCAGGGGCCGGGGCAGAGACCCAGTACTTC. Protein: CASSPGAGAETQYF.

The V gene is TRBV5-4, the J gene TRBJ2-7; no reliable D call. V shed 5 bases and J shed 7 bases, with 16 bases lying between them. CDR1 SGHNT and CDR2 YYREEE come from the germline V gene (reference sequence). The CDR3 runs to 13 residues. CDR3 in amino acids: CASSQIKPTEQYF. CDR3 coding DNA: TGTGCCAGCAGTCAGATAAAACCGACTGAGCAGTACTTC.

This clone has just one count. The chain has TRBV5-6 and TRBJ1-5, with 8 positions matching TRBD1. V gave up 3 bases and J gave up 4 bases; unmatched junction bases: 3. Looked up from germline, CDR1 is SGHDT and CDR2 is YYEEEE. The CDR3 is 14 amino acids. In DNA form, the CDR3 reads TGTGCCAGCAGCTCAGGGGGCTGGAATCAGCCCCAGCATTTT. Residues: CASSSGGWNQPQHF.

V and J are TRBV7-8 and TRBJ2-1; TRBD2 is a possible D gene (6 bases). The CDR3 is 14 residues long. V lost 6 bases, J lost 4 bases, and 13 bases lay in between. Germline V gives CDR1 SGHVS, CDR2 FQNEAQ. The CDR3 here is CASRAGTRYNEQFF. CDR3 DNA: TGTGCCAGCAGGGCCGGGACTCGATACAATGAGCAGTTCTTC.

V usage is TRBV4-3 and J usage is TRBJ1-4, with a possible D match to TRBD1 (6 bases). The CDR3 has 13 amino acids. Trimming left V 0 bases short and J 8 bases short, with 7 bases between. Germline CDR1 is LGHNA and CDR2 is YSLEER. The CDR3 nucleotides read TGCGCCAGCAGCCAAGATAGGGGGGAAAAACTGTTTTTT. It codes for CASSQDRGEKLFF.

J is TRBJ2-7 and V is TRBV6-6, with TRBD1 as a possible D gene (6 bases). The CDR3 contains 15 residues. V lost 8 bases and J 7 bases, leaving 24 bases between the germline ends. The germline V gene has CDR1 MNHNY and CDR2 SVGAGI (reference sequence). The CDR3 DNA sequence: TGTGCCAGCCGCCAGGACAGCCCCTTTTTATGTGAGCAGTACTTC. Translation: CASRQDSPFLCEQYF.

As to this clone: As the CDR3 is not closed by the conserved phenylalanine or tryptophan, this likely results from a read error. It is unclear where the CDR3 begins or ends on the DNA, so no DNA is shown, and the CDR3 is as TCRdb lists it. This chain connects TRBV9 to TRBJ2-3; the table's TRBD1 call for D was not verified on the DNA. The CDR3 sequence runs 19 residues, both termini included. CDR1 SGDLS and CDR2 YYNGEE come from the germline V gene. CDR3: CASSPRQGAQIRSILKLGP.

The chain joins TRBV4-1 to TRBJ2-1; TRBD2 matches 7 bases. In germline, CDR1 is MGHRA, CDR2 YSYEKL. V shed 0 bases and J 0 bases; nucleotides not matched to a gene: 5. CDR3 size: 17 residues. CDR3 protein: CASSQDMRGGSYNEQFF. In nucleotides, the CDR3 is TGCGCCAGCAGCCAAGACATGCGCGGGGGCTCCTACAATGAGCAGTTCTTC.

The V and J genes are TRBV2 and TRBJ2-7, with TRBD1 matching over 8 bases. CDR3 length: 15 amino acids. Unmatched junction bases numbered 12, after V lost 7 bases and J lost 4 bases. The germline CDR1 and CDR2 sequences are SNHLY and FYNNEI. The CDR3 sequence is CASTSSQGASYEQYF. The CDR3 DNA is TGTGCCAGCACCTCAAGCCAGGGGGCATCGTACGAGCAGTACTTC. Complete variable domain (other parts from reference TRBV2 and TRBJ2-7): EPEVTQTPSHQVTQMGQEVILRCVPISNHLYFYWYRQILGQKVEFLVSFYNNEISEKSEIFDDQFSVERPDGSNFTLKIRSTKLEDSAMYFCASTSSQGASYEQYFGPGTRLTVT.

This clone was counted once. The V gene is TRBV6-5, the J gene TRBJ1-2; D not certain. There are 12 residues in the CDR3. V lost 5 bases, J lost 4 bases, and 8 bases lay in between. From germline, CDR1 is MNHEY and CDR2 SVGAGI. In DNA, the CDR3 is TGTGCCAGCAGTCGGGAAGCCTATGGCTACACCTTC. Amino acid sequence: CASSREAYGYTF.